One sample yielded the 32 T cell receptor beta chains listed below, sequenced in a study of CD8 T cells in Susac syndrome. cDNA came from roughly 0.47 to 1 ug RNA primed by random hexamers. A single record per CDR3 protein comes from TCRdb applying MiXCR to the immunoSEQ multiplex PCR reads. The table includes about 210,000 distinct CDR3 sequences, 95% detected once. What was sequenced was CD4+ T cells from PBMCs. These receptors were taken from a human donor with multiple sclerosis.

The chain carries TRBV28 and TRBJ2-1; 8 bases align to TRBD2. The V gene's germline CDR1 is MDHEN and CDR2 SYDVKM. V was clipped by 4 bases and J by 0 bases; unmatched bases: 5. This CDR3 contains 16 residues. The CDR3 DNA is TGTGCCAGCAGTTCGGGCGGGACTAGCTCCTACAATGAGCAGTTCTTC. The encoded protein is CASSSGGTSSYNEQFF.

The V gene is TRBV3-1, the J gene TRBJ2-1, with 8 bases identical to TRBD1. This CDR3 comprises 17 residues. Germline CDR1 reads LGHDT; CDR2 reads YNNKEL (reference sequence). V lost 5 bases to trimming and J lost 6 bases; unmatched junction nucleotides: 15. Written as DNA, the CDR3 is TGTGCCAGCAGCTCCCAGACCCTCAGGGGGCTGGGCAATGAGCAGTTCTTC. This translates into CASSSQTLRGLGNEQFF.

Here the CDR3 reads CASSVLGGNEQFF. As DNA, the CDR3 is TGTGCCAGCAGCGTATTGGGGGGCAATGAGCAGTTCTTC. The chain has TRBV9 and TRBJ2-1; weak D call: TRBD2 (6 bases). Per the germline V gene, CDR1 is SGDLS and CDR2 is YYNGEE. The CDR3 spans 13 residues. V was shortened by 1 base and J by 6 bases, with 8 bases between the two germline ends.

The V and J genes are TRBV6-5 and TRBJ2-5; 9 bases match TRBD2. The trim removed 0 bases at V and 5 bases at J, leaving 7 bases unmatched. This CDR3 is built from 16 residues. The germline gives CDR1 MNHEY, CDR2 SVGAGI. The CDR3, as DNA: TGTGCCAGCAGTTACTCTTATAGCGGGGGTACGGAGACCCAGTACTTC. Residues: CASSYSYSGGTETQYF.

CDR3 amino acids: CASSSGLSEIYEQYF. The CDR3 DNA follows: TGTGCCAGCAGCTCGGGACTATCGGAGATCTACGAGCAGTACTTC. The chain combines TRBV5-6 with TRBJ2-7, with 7 positions matching TRBD2. Unmatched junction bases numbered 9, after V lost 3 bases and J lost 3 bases. Per germline, CDR1 SGHDT and CDR2 YYEEEE. This CDR3 region has 15 residues.

The chain has TRBV5-1 and TRBJ1-1; D is unresolved. Between the trimmed V and J ends, which lost 5 bases and 2 bases, there was a span of 10 bases. The germline V gene encodes CDR1 SGHRS and CDR2 YFSETQ. The CDR3 consists of 13 residues. The CDR3 sequence: CASSNKPNTEAFF. In DNA, the CDR3 is TGCGCCAGCAGTAACAAACCTAACACTGAAGCTTTCTTT.

V is TRBV20-1 and J is TRBJ2-2; D remains unclear. Germline V gene lookup returns CDR1 DFQATT and CDR2 SNEGSKA (reference sequence). V was trimmed by 3 bases and J by 2 bases, leaving 13 bases between them. The CDR3 has 15 residues. CDR3 in amino acids: CSARRSDFNTGELFF. CDR3 DNA: TGCAGTGCTAGGAGGTCAGACTTTAACACCGGGGAGCTGTTTTTT.

J is TRBJ2-5 and V is TRBV20-1; tentatively, D is TRBD2 (5 bases). The germline V gene has CDR1 DFQATT and CDR2 SNEGSKA (reference sequence). The V end was cut by 7 bases, the J end by 4 bases, with 19 bases between. The CDR3 has 14 amino acids. CDR3 sequence (DNA): TGCAGTGTGGTCAGCGAAGGCCGGGGAGAGACCCAGTACTTC. It encodes CSVVSEGRGETQYF.

The genes are TRBV14 and TRBJ2-1; D unresolved. The CDR3 runs 15 residues. Deletions cut 5 bases from V and 0 bases from J, with 11 bases between. Germline V gene lookup returns CDR1 SGHDN and CDR2 FVKESK. The CDR3 here is CASSMITSSYNEQFF. The CDR3 DNA sequence: TGTGCCAGCAGCATGATAACGAGCTCCTACAATGAGCAGTTCTTC.

The J gene is TRBJ2-1, the V gene TRBV12-3 or TRBV12-4; D might be TRBD1 or TRBD2, each matching 5 bases. The CDR3 runs to 12 residues. V lost 5 bases, J lost 16 bases, and 18 bases lay in between. The CDR3 loop reads CASSRARDPVFF. Here the CDR3 DNA reads TGTGCCAGCAGTCGAGCCCGGGACCCGGTATTCTTC.

V gene TRBV20-1 combines with J gene TRBJ2-1; TRBD2 matches 12 bases. Trimming took 1 base from V and 8 from J; bases not matched to a gene: 9. CDR1 DFQATT and CDR2 SNEGSKA come from the germline V gene (reference sequence). The CDR3 runs to 16 residues. The CDR3 protein is CSARVHLAGGRDEQFF. Written as DNA, the CDR3 is TGCAGTGCTAGAGTGCATCTAGCGGGAGGGAGGGATGAGCAGTTCTTC.

This chain joins TRBV9 and TRBJ2-1; 9 nucleotides align to TRBD2. After removal of 3 bases from V and 3 bases from J, the junction contained 10 bases not matched to a gene. The V gene's germline CDR1 is SGDLS and CDR2 YYNGEE. The CDR3 sequence is 17 residues long. CDR3 protein: CASSAYPGTSRYNEQFF. Here the CDR3 DNA reads TGTGCCAGCAGCGCGTACCCCGGGACTAGCCGCTACAATGAGCAGTTCTTC.

The chain joins TRBV29-1 to TRBJ2-1; D gene ambiguous. With 4 bases removed from V and 7 bases from J, the gap between germline ends came to 5 bases. The CDR3 totals 10 residues. The germline V gene encodes CDR1 SQVTM and CDR2 ANQGSEA. Here the CDR3 DNA reads TGCAGCGTTGTCCAGAATGAGCAGTTCTTC. Protein product: CSVVQNEQFF.

This sequence joins TRBV28 and TRBJ2-7; 10 bases are shared with TRBD2. Germline CDR1 is MDHEN and CDR2 is SYDVKM. The CDR3 contains 16 residues. V shed 6 bases and J 6 bases; nucleotides not matched to a gene: 14. Written as DNA, the CDR3 is TGTGCCAGCAGACCCGTCGCGGGACTAGCGTTTCTCGAGCAGTACTTC. Protein product: CASRPVAGLAFLEQYF.

The chain recombines TRBV7-2 with TRBJ1-2, with D uncertain. CDR3 length: 13 amino acids. Germline CDR1 and CDR2: SGHTA and FQGNSA. V lost 2 bases, J lost 2 bases, and 6 bases lay in between. The CDR3 DNA reads TGTGCCAGCAGCTTAACACAGAACTATGGCTACACCTTC. This sequence encodes CASSLTQNYGYTF.

V and J are TRBV29-1 and TRBJ1-2; 9 bases match TRBD1. The CDR3 spans 11 residues. CDR1 and CDR2 (germline): SQVTM, ANQGSEA. With V trimmed by 7 bases and J by 6 bases, 3 bases remained unmatched. The chain's CDR3 is CSGGDRDGYTF. The CDR3 DNA follows: TGCAGCGGCGGGGACAGGGATGGCTACACCTTC.

The V call is TRBV3-1, the J call TRBJ2-1, with 9 bases aligning to TRBD2. The CDR3 totals 21 residues. Germline-derived CDR1 and CDR2 are LGHDT and YNNKEL (reference sequence). The V gene end was trimmed by 0 bases and the J gene end by 2 bases; junction bases not matched to a gene: 17. CDR3 sequence: CASSQEAAGGLSFSPYNEQFF. The DNA for the CDR3 is TGTGCCAGCAGCCAAGAAGCTGCGGGAGGGCTTTCTTTTAGTCCCTACAATGAGCAGTTCTTC.

The J gene is TRBJ1-2, the V gene TRBV11-2; the D is unclear. Germline V lookup: CDR1 SGHAT, CDR2 FQNNGV. This CDR3 has 13 residues. The ends were cut back, 1 base at V and 4 bases at J, with 7 bases in the middle. The CDR3 bases are TGTGCCAGCAGCTTAGGGGCGGGCTATGGCTACACCTTC. This gives the protein CASSLGAGYGYTF.

This clonotype was found a few times. The chain carries TRBV6-5 and TRBJ1-2; 8 positions match TRBD1. The ends lost 2 bases at V and 8 bases at J; junction bases unmatched: 4. Germline lookup yields CDR1 MNHEY and CDR2 SVGAGI. This CDR3 region has 13 residues. The CDR3 bases are TGTGCCAGCAGTTACGTGGCAGGGGGCGGCTACACCTTC. Its translation: CASSYVAGGGYTF.

The J gene is TRBJ1-2, the V gene TRBV5-4; 9 positions agree with TRBD1. The CDR3 is 17 residues long. Germline V gene lookup returns CDR1 SGHNT and CDR2 YYREEE (reference sequence). After removal of 3 bases from V and 2 bases from J, the junction contained 11 bases not matched to a gene. CDR3 region: CASSSRDRAGGNYGYTF. The DNA of the CDR3 is TGTGCCAGCAGCTCCCGGGACAGGGCGGGAGGGAACTATGGCTACACCTTC. Full variable domain (rest looked up from reference TRBV5-4 and TRBJ1-2): ETGVTQSPTHLIKTRGQQVTLRCSSQSGHNTVSWYQQALGQGPQFIFQYYREEENGRGNFPPRFSGLQFPNYSSELNVNALELDDSALYLCASSSRDRAGGNYGYTFGSGTRLTVV.

The chain joins TRBV6-6 to TRBJ2-6; D perhaps matches TRBD1 (5 bases). This CDR3 contains 16 residues. With 4 bases removed from V and 1 base from J, the gap between germline ends came to 11 bases. The germline V gene encodes CDR1 MNHNY and CDR2 SVGAGI (reference sequence). The CDR3 DNA follows: TGTGCCAGCAGTTCCACTGGACAATCTGGGGCCAACGTCCTGACTTTC. Its protein is CASSSTGQSGANVLTF.

The chain is built from TRBV29-1 and TRBJ2-7, with 11 bases matching TRBD2. This CDR3 contains 14 residues. Germline lookup yields CDR1 SQVTM and CDR2 ANQGSEA. V gave up 6 bases and J gave up 2 bases; unmatched junction bases: 6. CDR3 protein: CSVMTSGMTYEQYF. The CDR3 DNA reads as TGCAGCGTCATGACTAGCGGGATGACCTACGAGCAGTACTTC.

CDR3 in amino acids: CASSRDRYYGYTF. CDR3 DNA sequence: TGTGCCAGCAGCCGGGACAGGTACTATGGCTACACCTTC. This chain uses TRBV3-1 with TRBJ1-2, with 8 positions matching TRBD1. The CDR3 runs to 13 residues. V dropped 4 bases and J dropped 3; count of bases not matched to a gene: 1. CDR1 is LGHDT, CDR2 YNNKEL, per germline (reference sequence).

CDR3 sequence reads: CASRGTGLGNYGYTF. CDR3 coding DNA: TGTGCCAGCAGGGGGACAGGGCTGGGTAACTATGGCTACACCTTC. The V call is TRBV2, the J call TRBJ1-2; 9 positions match TRBD1. The CDR3 is made up of 15 amino acids. In germline, CDR1 is SNHLY, CDR2 FYNNEI. The V and J ends lost 6 bases and 1 base, in that order; junction bases with no gene match: 6. Filled out from reference TRBV2 and TRBJ1-2, the complete variable domain reads EPEVTQTPSHQVTQMGQEVILRCVPISNHLYFYWYRQILGQKVEFLVSFYNNEISEKSEIFDDQFSVERPDGSNFTLKIRSTKLEDSAMYFCASRGTGLGNYGYTFGSGTRLTVV.

V usage is TRBV7-9 and J usage is TRBJ2-3; no firm D call. This CDR3 contains 15 residues. Trimming removed 5 bases at V and 2 bases at J, with 14 bases between. Germline CDR1 SEHNR, CDR2 FQNEAQ (reference sequence). The DNA for the CDR3 is TGTGCCAGCAGCAGAGTCCGTTCATTCACAGATACGCAGTATTTT. Its protein product is CASSRVRSFTDTQYF. Full variable domain (missing parts from reference TRBV7-9 and TRBJ2-3): DTGVSQNPRHKITKRGQNVTFRCDPISEHNRLYWYRQTLGQGPEFLTYFQNEAQLEKSRLLSDRFSAERPKGSFSTLEIQRTEQGDSAMYLCASSRVRSFTDTQYFGPGTRLTVL.

The J gene is TRBJ2-2, the V gene TRBV29-1; D perhaps matches TRBD1 (6 bases). This CDR3 has 12 residues. Trimming shortened V by 3 bases and J by 4 bases, and 6 bases separated the two germline ends. CDR1 and CDR2 from the germline V gene are SQVTM and ANQGSEA. CDR3 region: CSVDRGTGELFF. For the CDR3, the DNA is TGCAGCGTTGACAGGGGCACCGGGGAGCTGTTTTTT.

On this clonotype itself: Germline is not matched at one junction end, which may reflect a read error. V gene TRBV20-1 combines with J gene TRBJ1-2; D is possibly TRBD1 (6 bases). Germline assignment: CDR1 DFQATT and CDR2 SNEGSKA (reference sequence). The length of the CDR3 is 15 residues. The CDR3 spells CSASSPQGHNDGYTF. The CDR3 region has the DNA TGCAGTGCTAGTAGTCCCCAGGGGCATAACGATGGCTACACCTTC.

The CDR3: CASSPKEGREETQYF. The CDR3 DNA reads TGTGCCAGCAGCCCGAAGGAGGGAAGGGAAGAGACCCAGTACTTC. V and J are TRBV14 and TRBJ2-5; D may be TRBD2 (6 bases). V was pared by 4 bases and J by 3 bases, with 15 bases between. The CDR3 runs 15 residues. Germline V CDR1 and CDR2: SGHDN, FVKESK.

The chain has TRBV24-1 and TRBJ2-2, with 8 bases that match TRBD1. Germline lookup yields CDR1 KGHDR and CDR2 SFDVKD. The V gene end was trimmed by 4 bases and the J gene end by 4 bases; junction bases not matched to a gene: 7. The CDR3 extends over 16 amino acids. CDR3 region: CATSDPGQGPTGELFF. Written as DNA, the CDR3 is TGTGCCACCAGTGACCCCGGACAGGGTCCCACCGGGGAGCTGTTTTTT.

The chain is built from TRBV7-6 and TRBJ2-5, with 8 positions matching TRBD2. CDR3 length equals 13 residues. The V gene end was trimmed by 4 bases and the J gene end by 5 bases; junction bases not matched to a gene: 3. Germline V gene lookup returns CDR1 SGHVS and CDR2 FNYEAQ. The CDR3: CASSSRLAETQYF. In DNA form, the CDR3 reads TGTGCCAGCAGCTCGCGACTAGCGGAGACCCAGTACTTC. The full variable domain, in which reference TRBV7-6 and TRBJ2-5 provide the parts outside the CDR3, is GAGVSQSPRYKVTKRGQDVALRCDPISGHVSLYWYRQALGQGPEFLTYFNYEAQQDKSGLPNDRFSAERPEGSISTLTIQRTEQRDSAMYRCASSSRLAETQYFGPGTRLLVL.

The V call is TRBV2, the J call TRBJ1-4; tentative D call: TRBD1 (5 bases). CDR1 and CDR2 from the germline V gene are SNHLY and FYNNEI. The CDR3 contains 15 residues. Trimming removed 3 bases from V and 6 bases from J, with 14 bases in between. CDR3 protein: CASSDGAGRDEKLFF. The CDR3 DNA reads TGTGCCAGCAGTGATGGGGCAGGGCGTGATGAAAAACTGTTTTTT.

The gene calls are TRBV7-9 and TRBJ2-7; 7 nucleotides align to TRBD1. From germline, CDR1 is SEHNR and CDR2 FQNEAQ (reference sequence). V was pared by 5 bases and J by 2 bases, with 6 bases of the junction left unmatched. This CDR3 region has 14 residues. CDR3 coding DNA: TGTGCCAGCAGCCCTGGGACAGTCACCTACGAGCAGTACTTC. Amino acids: CASSPGTVTYEQYF.